Listed below are T cell receptor beta chains from one sample, sequenced in a study of post-analysis software for immune sequencing data. TCRdb analysed the PCR reads with MiXCR anew, one entry per CDR3 protein. Of about 430,000 distinct CDR3 sequences listed, 35% to 45% are singletons. The sequencing input was blood. These TCRs come from a girl between 2 and 10 years old with multiple sclerosis. Each CDR3 is given with its conserved first and last residue. D genes are given only for firm matches. A clone size is listed for some rows: how often the clone was seen (once, few, many), or a class if it is expanded.

TRBJ2-4,TRBV12-3/TRBV12-4,TRBD2,.,TGTGCCAGCAGTCGTAGCGGGTCAGCCAAAAACATTCAGTACTTC,CASSRSGSAKNIQYF
TRBJ2-7,TRBV5-1,.,few,TGCGCCAGCAGCCCGGGGGACGGCTCCTACGAGCAGTACTTC,CASSPGDGSYEQYF
TRBJ2-7,TRBV9,.,.,TGTGCCAGCAGCGTAGCCCAGGGACCCTACGAGCAGTACTTC,CASSVAQGPYEQYF
TRBJ2-7,TRBV2,TRBD2,.,TGTGCCAGCATGCGAGCGGGAGCGTACGAGCAGTACTTC,CASMRAGAYEQYF
TRBJ1-6,TRBV5-5,.,.,TGTACCAGCAGCTCGACAGTTCACATCGATAATTCACCCCTCCACTTT,CTSSSTVHIDNSPLHF
TRBJ2-3,TRBV2,.,.,TGTGCCAAAAAGGGAGCGGATACGCAGTATTTT,CAKKGADTQYF
TRBJ2-3,TRBV20-1,TRBD2,.,TGCAGTGTAGCGGGGGGTCCTCCTAGCACAGATACGCAGTATTTT,CSVAGGPPSTDTQYF
TRBJ2-5,TRBV5-1,.,.,TGCGCCAGCAGCTTGGCGGCAGACCAAGAGACCCAGTACTTC,CASSLAADQETQYF
TRBJ2-7,TRBV11-2,TRBD1,few,TGTGCCAGCAGCCCCCCCGGACAGGGGTCACCACTAACCTCCTACGAGCAGTACTTC,CASSPPGQGSPLTSYEQYF
TRBJ2-3,TRBV12-3/TRBV12-4,.,.,TGTGCCAGCAGCTCCATCCCCCGTCCGCCTTATACGCAGTATTTT,CASSSIPRPPYTQYF
TRBJ2-1,TRBV29-1,.,.,TGCAGCGTTGAAGTCTGGGGCGCCGGGACTGCATCCTACAATGAGCAGTTCTTC,CSVEVWGAGTASYNEQFF
TRBJ2-7,TRBV7-2,.,.,TGTGCCAGCAGCCCTTATACAGGGACCTACGAGCAGTACTTC,CASSPYTGTYEQYF
TRBJ1-1,TRBV30,.,.,TGTGCCTGGAGTGTACACCCGGCTGAAGCTTTCTTT,CAWSVHPAEAFF
TRBJ2-3,TRBV5-1,.,.,TGCGCCAGCAGCTTGGTACCCAGCTCCGGCACAGATACGCAGTATTTT,CASSLVPSSGTDTQYF
TRBJ2-7,TRBV6-1,TRBD2,.,TGTGCCAGCAGTGCCCTAGCGGGGACAGCGTACGAGCAGTACTTC,CASSALAGTAYEQYF
TRBJ1-3,TRBV4-2,.,few,TGTGCCAGCAGCCTAACTAAAGGACCGAACTCTGGAAACACCATATATTTT,CASSLTKGPNSGNTIYF
TRBJ2-3,TRBV12-3/TRBV12-4,TRBD2,once,TGTGCCAGCACTACTCGGGGGGTGATCACAGATACGCAATATTTT,CASTTRGVITDTQYF
TRBJ2-5,TRBV14,.,few,TGTGCCAGCAGCCAAGCTCACGGGAGACCCCAAGAGACCCAGTACTTC,CASSQAHGRPQETQYF
TRBJ2-7,TRBV14,.,few,TGTGCCAGCAGTGGAACAGGGACGGGACTACTCTCCTACGAGCAGTACTTC,CASSGTGTGLLSYEQYF
TRBJ1-2,TRBV7-3,.,few,TGTGCCAGCAGCCCTTCGACAGCAAACTATGGCTACACCTTC,CASSPSTANYGYTF
TRBJ2-1,TRBV29-1,TRBD2,.,TGCAGCGTGCGGACTAGCGGGGGGTCCCCCTCCTACAATGGGCAGTTCTTC,CSVRTSGGSPSYNGQFF
TRBJ1-4,TRBV20-1,.,.,TGCAGTTCTGGGCAGGCAACTAATGAAAAACTGTTTTTT,CSSGQATNEKLFF
TRBJ2-5,TRBV6-5,TRBD2,few,TGTGCCAGCAATTTAGCGGGAGAAGCTGAGACCCAGTACTTC,CASNLAGEAETQYF
TRBJ1-6,TRBV7-2,.,few,TGTGCCAGCAGCCGTAGGTCAATTAGCTCCTATAATTCACCCCTCCACTTT,CASSRRSISSYNSPLHF
TRBJ2-7,TRBV12-3/TRBV12-4,TRBD1,.,TGTGCCAGCAGGTCGGGACAGAGGGTGCGCTACGAGCAGTACTTC,CASRSGQRVRYEQYF
TRBJ1-1,TRBV12-3/TRBV12-4,.,.,TGTGCCAGTCGAGCGGGGGGCGGGGGTGAAGCTTTCTTT,CASRAGGGGEAFF
TRBJ2-3,TRBV7-6,.,.,TGTGCCAGCAGCTTAGCTGAGTTTAGAGATACGCAGTATTTT,CASSLAEFRDTQYF
TRBJ2-5,TRBV7-9,.,.,TGTGCCAGCAGCCCCCTTTGGGAGGAAGAGACCCAGTACTTC,CASSPLWEEETQYF
TRBJ2-7,TRBV6-2/TRBV6-3,TRBD1,.,TGTGCCAGCAGTTACTCCGGCAGGGGGACCTACGAGCAGTACTTC,CASSYSGRGTYEQYF
TRBJ1-6,TRBV29-1,.,few,TGCAGCGTTGCGGAGAGGCGAAATTCACCCCTCCACTTT,CSVAERRNSPLHF
TRBJ2-2,TRBV29-1,.,once,TGCAGCGTTGAAGCATTTGATTGGCCCGGGGAGCTGTTTTTT,CSVEAFDWPGELFF
TRBJ2-2,TRBV5-1,.,.,TGCGCCAGCCAAGACATACAAAGGGAGGAGCTGTTTTTT,CASQDIQREELFF
TRBJ2-2,TRBV7-3,.,.,TGTGCCAGCAGCTTTGTGTATGGGGAGGAGCTGTTTTTT,CASSFVYGEELFF
TRBJ2-6,TRBV9,.,.,TGTGCCAGCAGCGTAGAAGAGCCTGGGGCCAACGTCAGGACTTTC,CASSVEEPGANVRTF
TRBJ1-2,TRBV20-1,.,few,TGCAGTGCTAGGGACAGTAACTATGGCTACACCTTC,CSARDSNYGYTF
TRBJ2-6,TRBV5-1,TRBD2,few,TGCGCCAGCAACAGCGGGGGGTTCTCTGGGGCCAACGTCCTGACTTTC,CASNSGGFSGANVLTF
TRBJ1-2,TRBV29-1,.,few,TGCAGCGCTCGGCCCGGGCGGGGGACCCAAGGCTACACCTTC,CSARPGRGTQGYTF
TRBJ2-5,TRBV5-1,.,.,TGCGCCAGCGGCCTCCAAGAGACCCAGTACTTC,CASGLQETQYF
TRBJ2-7,TRBV20-1,.,.,TGCAGTGCTAGACAGGATGGGACCCACTACGAGCAGTACTTC,CSARQDGTHYEQYF
TRBJ2-7,TRBV28,TRBD2,.,TGTGCCAGCAGGGGACTGACTAGCGAATTCTACGAGCAGTACTTC,CASRGLTSEFYEQYF
TRBJ2-7,TRBV28,.,.,TGTGCCAGCAACCCTCGCCCGTACTCCTACGAGCAGTACTTC,CASNPRPYSYEQYF
TRBJ2-5,TRBV11-2,.,few,TGTGCCAGCCGCCGCAGGGTTACGATGGGTGTACGTACGGGAGAGACCCAGTACTTC,CASRRRVTMGVRTGETQYF
TRBJ2-7,TRBV12-3/TRBV12-4,TRBD2,.,TGTGCCAGCAGCCCGCGGGGGGCGGCCTACGAGCAGTACTTC,CASSPRGAAYEQYF
TRBJ2-5,TRBV3-1,.,.,TGTGCCAGCAGCCAAGAAGGGTGGGACCCAGGTCGGGCCCAGTACTTC,CASSQEGWDPGRAQYF
TRBJ2-3,TRBV4-3,TRBD2,many,TGCGCCAGCAGCAGGACTAGCGGGAGGGGGGATACGCAGTATTTT,CASSRTSGRGDTQYF
TRBJ2-1,TRBV28,TRBD2,.,TGTGCCAGCAGTTTATTGCCGGGACTAGCGGCCGAGCAGTTCTTC,CASSLLPGLAAEQFF
TRBJ1-1,TRBV10-3,TRBD1,.,TGTGCCATCACCTATGGACAGGGGAACACTGAAGCTTTCTTT,CAITYGQGNTEAFF
TRBJ2-3,TRBV20-1,TRBD2,.,TGCAGTGCTAGGTTGCGGGGGGGCGGGACAGATACGCAGTATTTT,CSARLRGGGTDTQYF
TRBJ2-5,TRBV7-2,.,.,TGTGCCAGCAGCTTACAACCAGGGGGGCGGGAGCAGTACTTC,CASSLQPGGREQYF